This TCR beta chain was documented in a study of Ad26.COV2.S vaccination and SARS-CoV-2 variants. Assay used: immunoSEQ multiplex PCR; TCRdb lists only in-frame clones, some missing. Among roughly 400,000 clones listed, 89% were seen once. Treatment: around 19 received Ad26.COV2.S at low or high dose, single or two shots; five or six received placebo; per-sample allocation not given. Day 63 after the first vaccine or placebo injection was the time point for sampling. The sample in question was peripheral blood, obtained in a trial of Ad26.COV2.S vaccine versus placebo. The origin of this receptor is a person between 18 and 65 years old who received the Ad26.COV2.S COVID-19 vaccine or a placebo.

Here the CDR3 DNA reads TGCGCCAGCAGCTTGGCGGCAGGCGGGCCAGATACGCAGTATTTT. Its translation: CASSLAAGGPDTQYF. The rearrangement joins TRBV5-1 to TRBJ2-3; possible D gene TRBD2, 5 bases. Trimming took 0 bases from V and 4 from J, leaving 12 bases between them. Looked up from germline, CDR1 is SGHRS and CDR2 is YFSETQ. This CDR3 comprises 15 residues.